The 28 T cell receptor beta chains below come from one sample, sequenced in a study of T cell repertoires in cytomegalovirus infection. The antigens for these receptors are not known. In TCRdb, the reads were re-called with MiXCR into one record per CDR3 protein. Among roughly 990,000 distinct CDR3 sequences listed, more than 25% were seen once. The source was cultured CD8+ T cells from PBMCs, collected from culture after CMV antigen stimulation. The receptors come from a human donor in good health (CMV status not recorded). Some clones in this sample may be carry-over from other donors' samples.

V gene TRBV15 combines with J gene TRBJ1-5; weak D call: TRBD1 (6 bases). Trimming left V 3 bases short and J 4 bases short, with 13 bases between. CDR1 and CDR2 (germline): LNHNV, YYDKDF (reference sequence). This CDR3 has 15 amino acids. CDR3 bases: TGTGCCACCAGCAGGGGACAAGGTTTTAATCAGCCCCAGCATTTT. It specifies CATSRGQGFNQPQHF.

This clonotype was observed many times. V and J are TRBV6-5 and TRBJ1-5, with D unclear. The germline V and J ends were trimmed by 0 bases and 2 bases, with 11 bases remaining between them. This CDR3 region has 16 residues. The germline gives CDR1 MNHEY, CDR2 SVGAGI. The CDR3 DNA is TGTGCCAGCAGTTACTCAAAAGGAGGAGGCAATCAGCCCCAGCATTTT. It codes for CASSYSKGGGNQPQHF.

In its sample, this clonotype was seen many times. The chain's CDR3 is CASSLGHRNLETQYF. CDR3 coding DNA: TGTGCCAGCAGCTTAGGCCACAGAAATCTAGAGACCCAGTACTTC. This rearrangement joins TRBV7-6 to TRBJ2-5; D unresolved. CDR3 size: 15 residues. The germline gives CDR1 SGHVS, CDR2 FNYEAQ. V shed 1 base and J shed 4 bases, with 13 bases lying between them.

This clonotype has a count of ten or more. CDR3 residues: CASSQETGGYNEQFF. As DNA, the CDR3 is TGTGCCAGCAGCCAAGAGACAGGGGGGTACAATGAGCAGTTCTTC. The chain has TRBV4-2 and TRBJ2-1; 9 bases line up with TRBD1. The CDR3 totals 15 residues. Looked up from germline, CDR1 is LGHNA and CDR2 is YNFKEQ. V was pared by 0 bases and J by 4 bases, with 1 base of the junction left unmatched.

The chain joins TRBV6-1 to TRBJ1-5; D is ambiguous. Germline values: CDR1 MNHNS, CDR2 SASEGT. Trimming cost V 6 bases and J 3 bases, with 12 bases left between them. This CDR3 is built from 14 residues. CDR3 sequence: CASRSDGLNQPQHF. CDR3 nucleotides: TGTGCCAGCAGATCCGACGGACTCAATCAGCCCCAGCATTTT.

This clonotype appeared many times. The junction does not match germline at one end; this may be a read error. The chain employs TRBV7-7 and TRBJ2-3; D unclear. CDR1 and CDR2 from the germline V gene are SSHAT and FNYEAQ (reference sequence). This CDR3 comprises 15 residues. The CDR3 DNA reads TGTGCTAGCAGCTTTCGGGCCTCAAGCACAGATACGCAGTATTTT. Amino acid sequence: CASSFRASSTDTQYF.

The CDR3 sequence: CASSYGRGGDQPQHF. The DNA for the CDR3 is TGTGCCAGCAGTTACGGCAGGGGCGGGGATCAGCCCCAGCATTTT. The chain employs TRBV6-6 and TRBJ1-5; possible D gene TRBD1, 6 bases. Germline CDR1 reads MNHNY; CDR2 reads SVGAGI (reference sequence). The CDR3 sequence is 15 residues long. Trimming removed 2 bases at V and 5 bases at J, with 13 bases between.

The chain carries TRBV13 and TRBJ2-7; D is unclear. Trimming stripped 0 bases from V and 1 base from J, with 7 bases between. Germline V gives CDR1 PRHDT, CDR2 FYEKMQ (reference sequence). This CDR3 has 14 amino acids. CDR3 region: CASSLGGKSYEQYV. As DNA, the CDR3 is TGTGCCAGCAGCTTAGGGGGGAAGTCCTACGAGCAGTACGTC.

The CDR3 protein is CASNPRFAEAFF. The CDR3, as DNA: TGTGCCAGCAACCCGCGATTCGCTGAAGCTTTCTTT. The chain has TRBV12-3 or TRBV12-4 and TRBJ1-1; D remains ambiguous. This CDR3 is 12 amino acids long. With 7 bases removed from V and 6 bases from J, the gap between germline ends came to 12 bases.

The chain carries TRBV12-3 or TRBV12-4 and TRBJ2-2, with 14 positions matching TRBD2. This CDR3 comprises 17 residues. The V and J ends lost 7 bases and 5 bases, in that order; junction bases with no gene match: 9. CDR3 bases: TGTGCCAGCACCAAGGGACTAGCGGGGGATAAAACCGGGGAGCTGTTTTTT. Translation gives CASTKGLAGDKTGELFF.

This clonotype was seen many times. The gene calls are TRBV12-3 or TRBV12-4 and TRBJ1-4; 7 nucleotides line up with TRBD1. The CDR3 is made up of 12 amino acids. Losses at the gene ends were 10 bases for V and 7 bases for J; bases not matched to a gene: 6. In nucleotides, the CDR3 is TGTGCCACTCGACAGGGAATTGAAAAACTGTTTTTT. It encodes CATRQGIEKLFF.

This chain joins TRBV27 and TRBJ1-1; 8 bases are a match to TRBD1. There are 16 residues in the CDR3. Germline CDR1 reads MNHEY; CDR2 reads SMNVEV (reference sequence). The V segment lost 5 bases and the J segment 0 bases; nucleotides outside the gene matches: 8. The CDR3 loop is CASSVYRGGVNTEAFF. CDR3 DNA: TGTGCCAGCAGTGTGTACAGGGGGGGGGTGAACACTGAAGCTTTCTTT.

This clonotype has a handful of counts. The chain employs TRBV29-1 and TRBJ2-7, with D perhaps being TRBD1 or TRBD2 (6 bases each). Germline CDR1 is SQVTM and CDR2 is ANQGSEA. V lost 7 bases and J lost 3, with 13 bases in between. The CDR3 sequence is 12 residues long. The CDR3 sequence is CSALGGSYEQYF. The CDR3 DNA sequence: TGCAGCGCTCTAGGGGGGAGCTACGAGCAGTACTTC.

This clonotype was counted at least ten times. The rearrangement uses TRBV7-6 and TRBJ2-7; D may be TRBD1 (6 bases). V shed 0 bases and J shed 3 bases, with 9 bases lying between them. The V gene's germline CDR1 is SGHVS and CDR2 FNYEAQ. The CDR3 consists of 14 residues. CDR3 nucleotide sequence: TGTGCCAGCAGCTTAGCGGGACATAACTACGAGCAGTACGTC. It codes for CASSLAGHNYEQYV.

The chain joins TRBV19 to TRBJ1-1; the match to TRBD1 covers 8 bases. The ends lost 4 bases at V and 3 bases at J; junction bases unmatched: 22. The germline V gene encodes CDR1 LNHDA and CDR2 SQIVND (reference sequence). CDR3 size: 20 residues. CDR3 in amino acids: CASSNLGIAVDRAEDTEAFF. CDR3 nucleotide sequence: TGTGCCAGTAGTAACTTAGGCATCGCCGTGGACAGGGCTGAGGACACTGAAGCTTTCTTT.

The chain is built from TRBV7-4 and TRBJ2-5, with D unclear. The germline CDR1 and CDR2 sequences are SGHVT and SQSDAQ. The CDR3 spans 15 residues. V was clipped by 2 bases and J by 2 bases, with 12 bases between them. The CDR3: CASSLSRSEQETQYF. The CDR3 DNA is TGTGCCAGCAGCTTAAGCCGGTCAGAGCAAGAGACCCAGTACTTC.

This clonotype was recorded at least ten times. The chain couples TRBV7-2 to TRBJ1-3, with a weak D call TRBD1 (6 bases). Germline values: CDR1 SGHTA, CDR2 FQGNSA. The CDR3 is 15 amino acids. V was shortened by 6 bases and J by 0 bases, with 12 bases between the two germline ends. This CDR3 reads CASSWDTSSGNTIYF. CDR3 DNA: TGTGCCAGCAGTTGGGACACAAGCTCTGGAAACACCATATATTTT.

The chain carries TRBV7-9 and TRBJ1-2; perhaps TRBD1 as D (5 bases). V lost 1 base to trimming and J lost 4 bases, with 13 bases between them. The CDR3 runs to 15 residues. Germline-derived CDR1 and CDR2 are SEHNR and FQNEAQ (reference sequence). CDR3 sequence reads: CASSLDNLRAYGYTF. CDR3 bases: TGTGCCAGCAGCTTAGATAACCTCAGGGCCTATGGCTACACCTTC.

The CDR3 is CSAREASSYEQYV. DNA of the CDR3: TGCAGTGCTAGAGAAGCGAGCTCCTACGAGCAGTACGTC. V gene TRBV20-1 combines with J gene TRBJ2-7; D gene unclear. Trimming took 0 bases from V and 0 from J, leaving 6 bases between them. This CDR3 region has 13 residues. Germline V gene sequence: CDR1 DFQATT, CDR2 SNEGSKA (reference sequence).

The chain links TRBV6-5 to TRBJ2-7, with a tentative D call TRBD2 (6 bases). Trimming pared 0 bases from V and 6 bases from J, leaving 9 bases between. Germline V lookup: CDR1 MNHEY, CDR2 SVGAGI. The CDR3 has 13 residues. CDR3: CASSYSGGVEQYV. CDR3 nucleotide sequence: TGTGCCAGCAGTTACTCTGGCGGGGTCGAGCAGTACGTC.

The V gene is TRBV9, the J gene TRBJ2-1, with 9 bases fitting TRBD1. V lost 2 bases, J lost 3 bases, and 6 bases stayed unmatched. Per germline, CDR1 SGDLS and CDR2 YYNGEE. The CDR3 extends over 16 amino acids. CDR3 nucleotides: TGTGCCAGCAGCGTTGGGGACAGGGTGAACTACAATGAGCAGTTCTTC. Translated: CASSVGDRVNYNEQFF. Based on the CDR3 plus reference TRBV9 and TRBJ2-1, the full variable domain is DSGVTQTPKHLITATGQRVTLRCSPRSGDLSVYWYQQSLDQGLQFLIQYYNGEERAKGNILERFSAQQFPDLHSELNLSSLELGDSALYFCASSVGDRVNYNEQFFGPGTRLTVL.

The V and J genes are TRBV4-1 and TRBJ2-2; 8 bases are shared with TRBD1. This CDR3 comprises 16 residues. V was pared by 2 bases and J by 5 bases, with 7 bases of the junction left unmatched. Germline loops: CDR1 MGHRA, CDR2 YSYEKL. This chain's CDR3 is CASSQPARGQTGELFF. Written as DNA, the CDR3 is TGCGCCAGCAGCCAACCTGCCAGGGGGCAAACCGGGGAGCTGTTTTTT.

There are a few counts of this clonotype. The gene calls are TRBV7-6 and TRBJ2-4; D not resolved. Germline V lookup: CDR1 SGHVS, CDR2 FNYEAQ. The CDR3 is made up of 12 amino acids. Between the trimmed V and J ends, which lost 3 bases and 8 bases, there was a span of 8 bases. CDR3 in amino acids: CASSFEVDIQYF. CDR3 coding DNA: TGTGCCAGCAGCTTTGAAGTAGACATTCAGTACTTC.

Only a few counts were recorded for this clonotype. Here the CDR3 reads CASRKTSDQETQYF. In DNA, the CDR3 is TGTGCCAGCCGCAAGACTAGCGACCAAGAGACCCAGTACTTC. The chain combines TRBV6-1 with TRBJ2-5; 8 bases line up with TRBD2. This CDR3 has 14 residues. The V gene's germline CDR1 is MNHNS and CDR2 SASEGT. Trimming removed 8 bases from V and 0 bases from J; junction bases left unmatched: 5.

With regard to this clonotype: A much larger clone lies a single base off, so this may be a read error. The chain carries TRBV7-9 and TRBJ1-4, with TRBD1 as a possible D gene (5 bases). V was clipped by 10 bases and J by 6 bases, with 21 bases between them. Germline lookup yields CDR1 SEHNR and CDR2 FQNEAQ (reference sequence). The length of the CDR3 is 15 residues. In DNA, the CDR3 is TGTGCCACCGGGGGGGGAGACAGAATCCATGAAAAACTGTTTTTT. Its protein is CATGGGDRIHEKLFF.

This clonotype was counted ten times or more. The chain combines TRBV7-2 with TRBJ1-2; D ambiguous. The V gene's germline CDR1 is SGHTA and CDR2 FQGNSA. V lost 2 bases and J lost 8, with 9 bases in between. This CDR3 is 12 amino acids long. The CDR3 reads CASSLWGGGYTF. The CDR3 nucleotides are TGTGCCAGCAGCTTATGGGGTGGGGGCTACACCTTC.

In this sample, this clonotype turned up a few times. The genes are TRBV7-9 and TRBJ2-1; a possible D gene is TRBD1 (6 bases). CDR1 and CDR2 (germline): SEHNR, FQNEAQ (reference sequence). The germline V and J ends were trimmed by 5 bases and 3 bases, with 17 bases remaining between them. This CDR3 is built from 16 residues. CDR3: CASSPKGNRDYNEQFF. The CDR3 nucleotides read TGTGCCAGCAGCCCCAAAGGAAACAGGGACTACAATGAGCAGTTCTTC.

Concerning this clonotype itself: The junction and the germline gene differ at one end; a read error may be behind it. The CDR3 sequence is CASSFLLVGRQPANTGEQFF. In DNA form, the CDR3 reads TGTGCCAGCAGTTTTCTACTCGTGGGACGCCAACCCGCGAACACCGGGGAGCAGTTTTTT. The V call is TRBV12-3 or TRBV12-4, the J call TRBJ2-2; D is tentatively TRBD1 or TRBD2 (5 bases each). The length of the CDR3 is 20 residues.